This entry lists 13 T cell receptor beta chains sequenced from one sample in a study of response to subunit inactivated influenza vaccine. TCRdb re-called the RT-PCR reads through MiXCR, storing one row per CDR3 protein. This sample has just under 550,000 distinct CDR3 sequences; 20% to 25% occur once, and the top ten carry 2.5% to 3.5%. These same data were also listed under a study on T cells expressing NK-cell markers. According to that study: The authors generated TCR beta cDNA through 5'RACE template switching with UMIs.

The source material was CD4+ T cells sorted from PBMCs, sampled about 13 days after vaccination. These receptors were collected from a man aged 50-60 years who received an inactivated influenza vaccine.

This clonotype was counted only a few times. The CDR3 region is CASIWDPPKGEAFF. The CDR3 nucleotides read TGTGCCAGCATCTGGGATCCCCCAAAGGGTGAAGCTTTCTTT. The chain combines TRBV28 with TRBJ1-1; D not resolved. This CDR3 spans 14 amino acids. The V gene lost 7 bases and the J gene lost 7 bases, with 19 bases spanning the gap. Germline assignment: CDR1 MDHEN and CDR2 SYDVKM.

The chain links TRBV3-1 to TRBJ2-3; TRBD1 matches at 8 bases. J was trimmed by 2 bases and V by 5 bases; bases with no gene match: 6. The germline V gene has CDR1 LGHDT and CDR2 YNNKEL (reference sequence). This CDR3 is 15 amino acids long. The CDR3 is CASSARGLDTDTQYF. The CDR3 bases are TGTGCCAGCAGCGCCAGGGGGCTTGACACAGATACGCAGTATTTT.

The gene calls are TRBV29-1 and TRBJ2-7; TRBD1 might be the D (5 bases). Germline loops: CDR1 SQVTM, CDR2 ANQGSEA. The CDR3 spans 13 residues. The ends were cut back, 4 bases at V and 0 bases at J, with 10 bases in the middle. CDR3 amino acids: CSVGGSTSYEQYF. The CDR3 DNA is TGCAGCGTTGGGGGCAGTACCTCCTACGAGCAGTACTTC.

The J gene is TRBJ2-5, the V gene TRBV29-1, with TRBD2 matching 7 bases. V lost 8 bases, J lost 3 bases, and 6 bases stayed unmatched. CDR1 SQVTM and CDR2 ANQGSEA come from the germline V gene. This CDR3 has 12 residues. CDR3 residues: CSHEGREETQYF. The CDR3 nucleotides are TGCAGCCATGAGGGGAGGGAAGAGACCCAGTACTTC.

In regard to this clonotype: One end of the junction is discordant with germline, which a read error may explain. The chain is built from TRBV5-4 and TRBJ2-7; 8 bases are a match to TRBD1. Germline values: CDR1 SGHNT, CDR2 YYREEE (reference sequence). The CDR3 is 15 amino acids. As DNA, the CDR3 is TGTGCCAGCAGCTTGCAGGGGGCGCAAACCTACAAGCAGTACTTC. Protein product: CASSLQGAQTYKQYF.

This chain links TRBV12-3 or TRBV12-4 with TRBJ1-5; D gene unclear. V was clipped by 5 bases and J by 0 bases, with 8 bases between them. CDR3 length equals 14 residues. Written as DNA, the CDR3 is TGTGCCAGCAGTGGGGTTGATAGCAATCAGCCCCAGCATTTT. Encoded protein: CASSGVDSNQPQHF.

The rearrangement uses TRBV11-2 and TRBJ2-3; 7 positions agree with TRBD2. The CDR3 sequence is 17 residues long. Germline V lookup: CDR1 SGHAT, CDR2 FQNNGV. The V and J ends lost 1 base and 2 bases, in that order; junction bases with no gene match: 9. CDR3: CASSLAPSGPYTDTQYF. In DNA form, the CDR3 reads TGTGCCAGCAGCTTAGCCCCTAGCGGTCCTTACACAGATACGCAGTATTTT.

This chain joins TRBV12-3 or TRBV12-4 and TRBJ2-1; TRBD2 is a possible D gene (5 bases). The germline V and J ends were trimmed by 3 bases and 0 bases, with 12 bases remaining between them. The CDR3 is 16 amino acids. Written as DNA, the CDR3 is TGTGCCAGCAGTTTCCACGTACGGGGCTCCTACAATGAGCAGTTCTTC. This translates into CASSFHVRGSYNEQFF.

This clonotype showed up just a few times. CDR3 sequence: CSVDKRRSSYNEQFF. The CDR3 DNA reads as TGCAGCGTTGATAAGCGGAGGAGCTCCTACAATGAGCAGTTCTTC. The genes are TRBV29-1 and TRBJ2-1; D is perhaps TRBD2 (5 bases). V shed 3 bases and J shed 0 bases, with 12 bases lying between them. CDR3 length: 15 residues. Germline V CDR1 and CDR2: SQVTM, ANQGSEA.

The CDR3 here is CASRVFRGTGERNSPLHF. The CDR3 DNA follows: TGTGCCAGCAGGGTATTTCGCGGGACAGGGGAGCGGAATTCACCCCTCCACTTT. This chain joins TRBV2 and TRBJ1-6; 10 nucleotides line up with TRBD1. V lost 6 bases and J lost 7; bases outside the gene matches: 15. The CDR3 loop spans 18 amino acids. The V gene's germline CDR1 is SNHLY and CDR2 FYNNEI.

V is TRBV7-3 and J is TRBJ2-7; TRBD1 agrees at 11 bases. The CDR3 has 15 amino acids. Losses at the gene ends were 3 bases for V and 4 bases for J; bases not matched to a gene: 5. The V gene's germline CDR1 is SGHTA and CDR2 FQGTGA. The CDR3 region has the DNA TGTGCCAGCAGCTTCTCCGGGACAGGGGGGTACGAGCAGTACTTC. Translated, it gives CASSFSGTGGYEQYF.

This clonotype was counted a few times. This rearrangement joins TRBV29-1 to TRBJ2-1; no clear D gene. The germline V and J ends were trimmed by 2 bases and 8 bases, with 10 bases remaining between them. The germline CDR1 and CDR2 sequences are SQVTM and ANQGSEA. The CDR3 has 12 residues. The CDR3 sequence: CSVELALHEQFF. CDR3 nucleotides: TGCAGCGTTGAACTCGCTTTGCATGAGCAGTTCTTC.

In this sample, this clonotype turned up a few times. This chain uses TRBV5-1 with TRBJ2-3; the match to TRBD2 covers 8 bases. With V trimmed by 6 bases and J by 2 bases, 11 bases remained unmatched. Germline CDR1 and CDR2: SGHRS and YFSETQ. The CDR3 covers 16 residues. The chain's CDR3 is CASMLTGGSITDTQYF. CDR3 sequence (DNA): TGCGCCAGCATGTTAACGGGGGGGTCCATCACAGATACGCAGTATTTT.